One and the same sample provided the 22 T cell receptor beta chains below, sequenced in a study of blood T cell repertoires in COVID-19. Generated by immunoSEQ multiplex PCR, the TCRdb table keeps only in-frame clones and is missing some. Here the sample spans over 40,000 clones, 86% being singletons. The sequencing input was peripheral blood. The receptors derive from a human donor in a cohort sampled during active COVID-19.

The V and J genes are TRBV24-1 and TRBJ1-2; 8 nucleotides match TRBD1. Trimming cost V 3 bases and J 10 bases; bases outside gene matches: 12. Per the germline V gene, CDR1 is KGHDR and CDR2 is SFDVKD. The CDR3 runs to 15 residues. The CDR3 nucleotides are TGTGCCACCAGTGATGCCGGGACAGGAATCAGGGACTACACCTTC. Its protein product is CATSDAGTGIRDYTF.

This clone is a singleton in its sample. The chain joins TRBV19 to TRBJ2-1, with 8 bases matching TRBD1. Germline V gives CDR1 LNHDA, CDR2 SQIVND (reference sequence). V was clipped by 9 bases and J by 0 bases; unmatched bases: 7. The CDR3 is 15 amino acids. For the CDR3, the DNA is TGTGCCAGCGACCAGGGGGCGAGCTCCTACAATGAGCAGTTCTTC. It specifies CASDQGASSYNEQFF.

The CDR3 DNA reads as TGTGCCAGCTCACCTGGCCGAAGTAATAATGAAAAACTGTTTTTT. Residues: CASSPGRSNNEKLFF. V and J are TRBV18 and TRBJ1-4; D gene ambiguous. CDR3 size: 15 residues. Trimming cost V 3 bases and J 4 bases, with 12 bases left between them. Germline loops: CDR1 KGHSH, CDR2 LQKENI.

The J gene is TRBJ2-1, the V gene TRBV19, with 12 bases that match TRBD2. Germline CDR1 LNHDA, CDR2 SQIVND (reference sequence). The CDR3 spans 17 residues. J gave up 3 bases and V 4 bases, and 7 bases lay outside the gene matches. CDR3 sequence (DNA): TGTGCCAGTAGTACCCTGACTAGCGGGAGTCTCTACAATGAGCAGTTCTTC. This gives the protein CASSTLTSGSLYNEQFF.

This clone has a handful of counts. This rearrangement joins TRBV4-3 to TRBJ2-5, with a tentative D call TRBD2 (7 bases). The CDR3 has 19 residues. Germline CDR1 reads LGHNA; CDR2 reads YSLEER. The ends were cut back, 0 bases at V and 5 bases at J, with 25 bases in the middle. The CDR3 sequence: CASSQDLERGGGRRETQYF. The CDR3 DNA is TGCGCCAGCAGCCAAGATCTGGAGCGGGGAGGGGGACGGAGGGAGACCCAGTACTTC.

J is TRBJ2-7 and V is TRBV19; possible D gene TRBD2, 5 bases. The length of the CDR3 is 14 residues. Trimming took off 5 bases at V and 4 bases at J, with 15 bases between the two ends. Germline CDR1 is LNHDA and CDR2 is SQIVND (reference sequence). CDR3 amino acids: CASSSRGLNYEQYF. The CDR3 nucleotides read TGTGCCAGTAGTTCTCGGGGTCTGAATTACGAGCAGTACTTC.

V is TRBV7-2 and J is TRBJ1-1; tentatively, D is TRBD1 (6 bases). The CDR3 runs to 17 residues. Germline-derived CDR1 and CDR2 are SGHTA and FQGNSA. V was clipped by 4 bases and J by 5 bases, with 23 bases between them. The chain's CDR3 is CASSSMTGLWGETEAFF. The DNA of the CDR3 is TGTGCCAGCAGCTCGATGACAGGACTCTGGGGAGAAACTGAAGCTTTCTTT.

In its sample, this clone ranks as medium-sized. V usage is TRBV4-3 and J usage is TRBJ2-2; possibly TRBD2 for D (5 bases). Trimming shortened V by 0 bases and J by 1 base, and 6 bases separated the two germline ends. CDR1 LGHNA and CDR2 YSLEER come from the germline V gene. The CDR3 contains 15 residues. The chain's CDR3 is CASSQDRGNTGELFF. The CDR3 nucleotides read TGCGCCAGCAGCCAAGACCGGGGGAACACCGGGGAGCTGTTTTTT.

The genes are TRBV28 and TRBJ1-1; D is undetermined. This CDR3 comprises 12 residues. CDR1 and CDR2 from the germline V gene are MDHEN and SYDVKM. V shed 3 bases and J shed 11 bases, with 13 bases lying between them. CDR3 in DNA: TGTGCCAGCAGTTTGCTTAATAGGGAGGCTTTCTTT. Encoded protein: CASSLLNREAFF.

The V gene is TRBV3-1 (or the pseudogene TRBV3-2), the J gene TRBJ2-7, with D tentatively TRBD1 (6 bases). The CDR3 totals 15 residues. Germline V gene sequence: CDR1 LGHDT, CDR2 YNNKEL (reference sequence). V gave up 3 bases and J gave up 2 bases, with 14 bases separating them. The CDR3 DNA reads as TGTGCCAGCAGCCAGCGTGGGGGCCGGACCTACGAGCAGTACTTC. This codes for CASSQRGGRTYEQYF.

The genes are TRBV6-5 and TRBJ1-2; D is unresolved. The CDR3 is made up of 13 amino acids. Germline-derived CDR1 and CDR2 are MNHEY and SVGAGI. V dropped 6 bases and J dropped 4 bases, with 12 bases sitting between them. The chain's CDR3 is CASSPGGTYGYTF. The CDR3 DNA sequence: TGTGCCAGCAGCCCCGGCGGAACCTATGGCTACACCTTC.

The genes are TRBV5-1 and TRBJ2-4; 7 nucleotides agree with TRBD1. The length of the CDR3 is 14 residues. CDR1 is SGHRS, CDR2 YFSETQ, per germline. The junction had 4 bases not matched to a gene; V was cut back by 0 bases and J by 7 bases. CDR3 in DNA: TGCGCCAGCAGCTTGGGACAGGGTTATAACATTCAGTACTTC. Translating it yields CASSLGQGYNIQYF.

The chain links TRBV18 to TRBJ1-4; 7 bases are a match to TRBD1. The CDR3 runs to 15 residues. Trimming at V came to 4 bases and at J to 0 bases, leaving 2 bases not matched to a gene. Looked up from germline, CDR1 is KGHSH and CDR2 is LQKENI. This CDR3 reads CASSQTGPTNEKLFF. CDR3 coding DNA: TGTGCCAGCTCACAGACAGGGCCAACTAATGAAAAACTGTTTTTT.

CDR3 region: CASSAPGTGYGYTF. The CDR3 region has the DNA TGTGCCAGCAGCGCCCCCGGGACAGGGTATGGCTACACCTTC. The V and J genes are TRBV5-4 and TRBJ1-2; 9 positions match TRBD1. The ends lost 4 bases at V and 5 bases at J; junction bases unmatched: 6. CDR3 length equals 14 residues. Germline values: CDR1 SGHNT, CDR2 YYREEE (reference sequence).

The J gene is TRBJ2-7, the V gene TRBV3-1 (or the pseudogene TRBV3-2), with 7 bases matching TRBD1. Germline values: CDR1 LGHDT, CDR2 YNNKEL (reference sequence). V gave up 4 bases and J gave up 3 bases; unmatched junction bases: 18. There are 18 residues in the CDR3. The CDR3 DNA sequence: TGTGCCAGCAGCCCAAAAAGCCATATCGGGACAGCAATCTACGAGCAGTACTTC. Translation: CASSPKSHIGTAIYEQYF.

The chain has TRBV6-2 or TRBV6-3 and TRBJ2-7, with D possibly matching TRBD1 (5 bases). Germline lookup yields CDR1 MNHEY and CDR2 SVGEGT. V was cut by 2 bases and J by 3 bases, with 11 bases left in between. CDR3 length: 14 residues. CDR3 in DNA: TGTGCCAGCAGTTACCTCCCCGACAGCTACGAGCAGTACTTC. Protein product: CASSYLPDSYEQYF.

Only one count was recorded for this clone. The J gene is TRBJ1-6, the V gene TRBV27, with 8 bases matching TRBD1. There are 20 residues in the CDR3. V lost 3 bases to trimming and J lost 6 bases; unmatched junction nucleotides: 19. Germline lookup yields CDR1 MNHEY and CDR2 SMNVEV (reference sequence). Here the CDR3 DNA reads TGTGCCAGCAGTTTTTTTCGGACAGGGCGGGATCGTGAGGGTAATTCACCCCTCCACTTT. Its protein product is CASSFFRTGRDREGNSPLHF.

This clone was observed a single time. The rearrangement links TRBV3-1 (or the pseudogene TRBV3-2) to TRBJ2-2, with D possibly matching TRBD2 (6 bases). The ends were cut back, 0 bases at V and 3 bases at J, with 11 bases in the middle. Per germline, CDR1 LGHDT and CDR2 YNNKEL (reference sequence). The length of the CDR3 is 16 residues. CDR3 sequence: CASSQEPGLYTGELFF. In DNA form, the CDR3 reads TGTGCCAGCAGCCAAGAACCGGGACTGTACACCGGGGAGCTGTTTTTT.

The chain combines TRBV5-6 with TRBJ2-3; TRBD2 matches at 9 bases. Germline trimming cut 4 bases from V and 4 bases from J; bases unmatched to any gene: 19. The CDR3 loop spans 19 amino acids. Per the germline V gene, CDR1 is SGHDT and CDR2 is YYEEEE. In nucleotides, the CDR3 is TGTGCCAGCAGCCTGGGGAGCGGGGGGCCAAGAAGGCAGGCAGATACGCAGTATTTT. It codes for CASSLGSGGPRRQADTQYF.

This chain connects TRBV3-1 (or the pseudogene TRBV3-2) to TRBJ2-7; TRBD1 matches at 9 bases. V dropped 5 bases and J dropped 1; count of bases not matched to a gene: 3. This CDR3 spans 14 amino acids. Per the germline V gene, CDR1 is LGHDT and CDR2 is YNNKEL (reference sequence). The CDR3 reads CASSVGTGSYEQYF. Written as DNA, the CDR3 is TGTGCCAGCAGCGTAGGGACAGGGTCCTACGAGCAGTACTTC.

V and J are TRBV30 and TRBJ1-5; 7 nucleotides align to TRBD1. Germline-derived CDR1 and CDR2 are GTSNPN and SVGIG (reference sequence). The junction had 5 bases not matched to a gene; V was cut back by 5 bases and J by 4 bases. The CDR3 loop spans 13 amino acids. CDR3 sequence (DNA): TGTGCCTGGGGAGGGACAGCGAATCAGCCCCAGCATTTT. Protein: CAWGGTANQPQHF.

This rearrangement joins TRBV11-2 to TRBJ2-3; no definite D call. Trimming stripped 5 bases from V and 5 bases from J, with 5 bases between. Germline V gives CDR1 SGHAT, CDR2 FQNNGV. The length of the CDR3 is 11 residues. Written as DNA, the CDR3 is TGTGCCAGCAGCCTACTAGATACGCAGTATTTT. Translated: CASSLLDTQYF.